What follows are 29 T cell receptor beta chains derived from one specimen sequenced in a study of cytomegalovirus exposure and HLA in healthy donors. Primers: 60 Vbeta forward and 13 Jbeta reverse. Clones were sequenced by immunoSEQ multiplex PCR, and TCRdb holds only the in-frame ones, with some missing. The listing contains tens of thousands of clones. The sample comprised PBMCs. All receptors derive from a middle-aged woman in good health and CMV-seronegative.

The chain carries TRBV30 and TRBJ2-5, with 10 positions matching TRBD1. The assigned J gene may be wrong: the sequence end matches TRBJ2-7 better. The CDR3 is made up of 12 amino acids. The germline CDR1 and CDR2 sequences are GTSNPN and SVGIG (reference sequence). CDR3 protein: CALGQGAYEQYF. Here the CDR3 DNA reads TGTGCCCTCGGACAGGGGGCCTACGAGCAGTACTTC.

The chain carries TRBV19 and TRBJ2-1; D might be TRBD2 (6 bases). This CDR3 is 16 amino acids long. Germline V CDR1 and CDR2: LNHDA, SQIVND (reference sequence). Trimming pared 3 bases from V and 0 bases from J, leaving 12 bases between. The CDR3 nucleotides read TGTGCCAGTAGTATGGATCGGGGGAGCTCCTACAATGAGCAGTTCTTC. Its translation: CASSMDRGSSYNEQFF.

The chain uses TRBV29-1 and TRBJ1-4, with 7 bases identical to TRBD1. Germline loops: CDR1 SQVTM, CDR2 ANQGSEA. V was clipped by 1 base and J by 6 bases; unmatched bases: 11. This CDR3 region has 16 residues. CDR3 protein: CSVEGGGWTGDEKLFF. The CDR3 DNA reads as TGCAGCGTTGAAGGAGGTGGATGGACAGGAGATGAAAAACTGTTTTTT. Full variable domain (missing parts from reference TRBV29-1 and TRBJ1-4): SAVISQKPSRDICQRGTSLTIQCQVDSQVTMMFWYRQQPGQSLTLIATANQGSEATYESGFVIDKFPISRPNLTFSTLTVSNMSPEDSSIYLCSVEGGGWTGDEKLFFGSGTQLSVL.

The CDR3 reads CASSPTGGMNTEAFF. The CDR3 DNA is TGTGCCAGCTCACCGACAGGGGGCATGAACACTGAAGCTTTCTTT. The chain carries TRBV18 and TRBJ1-1; 10 bases match TRBD1. The CDR3 has 15 residues. CDR1 and CDR2 (germline): KGHSH, LQKENI. Trimming cost V 3 bases and J 0 bases; bases outside gene matches: 1.

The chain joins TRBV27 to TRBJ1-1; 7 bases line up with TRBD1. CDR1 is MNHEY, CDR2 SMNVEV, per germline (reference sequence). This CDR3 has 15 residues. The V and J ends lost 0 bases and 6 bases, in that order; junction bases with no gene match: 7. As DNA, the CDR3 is TGTGCCAGCAGTTTATCCGCACAGGGGATAGCTGAAGCTTTCTTT. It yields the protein CASSLSAQGIAEAFF.

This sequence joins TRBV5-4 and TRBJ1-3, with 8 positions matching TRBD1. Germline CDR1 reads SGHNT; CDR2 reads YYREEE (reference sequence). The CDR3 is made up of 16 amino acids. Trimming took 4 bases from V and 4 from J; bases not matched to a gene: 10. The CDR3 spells CASSRSGGAEGNTIYF. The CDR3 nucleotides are TGTGCCAGCAGCAGATCAGGGGGCGCGGAGGGAAACACCATATATTTT.

CDR3 bases: TGTGCCAGCAGTGATCAAGGTGGCAGGTTGGTTGGGGATACGCAGTATTTT. Protein: CASSDQGGRLVGDTQYF. V is TRBV25-1 and J is TRBJ2-3, with D hard to call. Germline CDR1 reads MGHDK; CDR2 reads SYGVNS. This CDR3 is 17 amino acids long. Between the trimmed V and J ends, which lost 3 bases and 6 bases, there was a span of 22 bases.

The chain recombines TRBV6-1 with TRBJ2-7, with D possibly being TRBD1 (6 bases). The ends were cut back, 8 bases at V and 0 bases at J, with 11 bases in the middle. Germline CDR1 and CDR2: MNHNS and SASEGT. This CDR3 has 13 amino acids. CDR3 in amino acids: CASLQGISYEQYF. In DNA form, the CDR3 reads TGTGCCAGCTTACAGGGTATCTCCTACGAGCAGTACTTC.

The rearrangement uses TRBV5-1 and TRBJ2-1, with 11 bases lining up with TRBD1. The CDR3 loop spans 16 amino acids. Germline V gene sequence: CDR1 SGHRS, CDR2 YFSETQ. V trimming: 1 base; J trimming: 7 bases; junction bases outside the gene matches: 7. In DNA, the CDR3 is TGCGCCAGCAGCTTGTGGCTAAGGGACAGGGGGAATGAGCAGTTCTTC. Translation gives CASSLWLRDRGNEQFF.

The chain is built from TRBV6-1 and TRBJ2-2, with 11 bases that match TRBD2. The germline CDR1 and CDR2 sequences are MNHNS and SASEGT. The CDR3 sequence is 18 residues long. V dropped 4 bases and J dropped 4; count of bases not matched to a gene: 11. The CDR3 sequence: CASSGRTLAGGLTGELFF. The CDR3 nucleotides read TGTGCCAGCAGTGGAAGAACTCTAGCGGGGGGACTCACCGGGGAGCTGTTTTTT.

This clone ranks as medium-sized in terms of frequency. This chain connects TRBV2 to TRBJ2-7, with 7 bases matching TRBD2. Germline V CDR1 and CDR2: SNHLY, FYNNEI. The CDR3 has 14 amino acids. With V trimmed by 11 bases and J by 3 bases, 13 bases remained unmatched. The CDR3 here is CAQNEAGEDYEQYF. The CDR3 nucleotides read TGTGCCCAGAATGAGGCGGGGGAGGACTACGAGCAGTACTTC.

This chain's CDR3 is CAWIDRGKSNTGELFF. The CDR3 DNA sequence: TGTGCCTGGATTGACAGGGGCAAATCGAACACCGGGGAGCTGTTTTTT. The chain recombines TRBV30 with TRBJ2-2; 8 bases map to TRBD1. Trimming cost V 4 bases and J 0 bases; bases outside gene matches: 7. The germline CDR1 and CDR2 sequences are GTSNPN and SVGIG (reference sequence). The CDR3 runs 16 residues.

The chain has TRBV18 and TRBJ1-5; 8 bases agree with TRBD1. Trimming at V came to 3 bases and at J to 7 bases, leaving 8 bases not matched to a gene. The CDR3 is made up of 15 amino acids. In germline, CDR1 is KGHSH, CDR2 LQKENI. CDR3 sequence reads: CASSPQGARDQPQHF. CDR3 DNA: TGTGCCAGCTCACCGCAGGGGGCTCGGGACCAGCCCCAGCATTTT.

As DNA, the CDR3 is TGTGCCAGCAGCGTAGAAGGCAGGGGCACCTACGAGCAGTACTTC. It translates to CASSVEGRGTYEQYF. The rearrangement joins TRBV9 to TRBJ2-7, with D possibly being TRBD1 (6 bases). The CDR3 extends over 15 amino acids. The germline gives CDR1 SGDLS, CDR2 YYNGEE. Deletions cut 0 bases from V and 2 bases from J, with 12 bases between. Full variable domain (outside the CDR3, taken from reference TRBV9 and TRBJ2-7): DSGVTQTPKHLITATGQRVTLRCSPRSGDLSVYWYQQSLDQGLQFLIQYYNGEERAKGNILERFSAQQFPDLHSELNLSSLELGDSALYFCASSVEGRGTYEQYFGPGTRLTVT.

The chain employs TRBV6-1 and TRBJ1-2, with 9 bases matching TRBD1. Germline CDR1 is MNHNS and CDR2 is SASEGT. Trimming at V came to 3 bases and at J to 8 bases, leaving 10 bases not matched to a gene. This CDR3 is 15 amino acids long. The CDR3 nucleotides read TGTGCCAGCAGTGACCAACAGGGGGCGGCAGGCGGCTACACCTTC. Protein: CASSDQQGAAGGYTF.

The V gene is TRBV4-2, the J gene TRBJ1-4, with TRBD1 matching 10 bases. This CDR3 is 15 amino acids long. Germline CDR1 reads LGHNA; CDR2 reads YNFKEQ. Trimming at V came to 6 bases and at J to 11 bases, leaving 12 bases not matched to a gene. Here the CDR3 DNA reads TGTGCCAGCAGACCTCCCGGGACAGGGGAGGGGAAACTGTTTTTT. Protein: CASRPPGTGEGKLFF.

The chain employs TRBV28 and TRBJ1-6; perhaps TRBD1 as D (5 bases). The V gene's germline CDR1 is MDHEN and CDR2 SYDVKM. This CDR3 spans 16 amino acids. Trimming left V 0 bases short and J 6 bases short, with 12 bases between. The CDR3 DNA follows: TGTGCCAGCAGTTTATGGGCCGGTGACAGTAATTCACCCCTCCACTTT. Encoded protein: CASSLWAGDSNSPLHF.

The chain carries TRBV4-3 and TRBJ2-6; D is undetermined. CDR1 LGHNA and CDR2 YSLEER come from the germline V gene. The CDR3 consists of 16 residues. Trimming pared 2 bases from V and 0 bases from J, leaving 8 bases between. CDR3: CASSQREDSGANVLTF. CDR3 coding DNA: TGCGCCAGCAGCCAACGAGAGGACTCTGGGGCCAACGTCCTGACTTTC.

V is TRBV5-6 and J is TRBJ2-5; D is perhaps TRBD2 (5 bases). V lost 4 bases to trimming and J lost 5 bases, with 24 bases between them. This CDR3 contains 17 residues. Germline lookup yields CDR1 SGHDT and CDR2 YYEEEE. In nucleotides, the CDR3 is TGTGCCAGCAGCCTGAGGAGGTCGTCTCTAGGGTGGGAGACCCAGTACTTC. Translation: CASSLRRSSLGWETQYF.

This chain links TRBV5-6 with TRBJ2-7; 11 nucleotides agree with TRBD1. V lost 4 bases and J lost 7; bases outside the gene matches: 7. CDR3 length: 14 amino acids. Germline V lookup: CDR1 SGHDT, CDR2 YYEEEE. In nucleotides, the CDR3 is TGTGCCAGCAGCGCCGGGACAGGGGGAGGTGAGCAGTACTTC. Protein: CASSAGTGGGEQYF.

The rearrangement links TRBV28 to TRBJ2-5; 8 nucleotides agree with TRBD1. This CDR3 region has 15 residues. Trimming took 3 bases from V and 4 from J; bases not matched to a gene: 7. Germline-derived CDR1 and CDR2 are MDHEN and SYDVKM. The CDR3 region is CASSLIGQGGETQYF. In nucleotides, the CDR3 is TGTGCCAGCAGTTTGATAGGACAGGGTGGAGAGACCCAGTACTTC.

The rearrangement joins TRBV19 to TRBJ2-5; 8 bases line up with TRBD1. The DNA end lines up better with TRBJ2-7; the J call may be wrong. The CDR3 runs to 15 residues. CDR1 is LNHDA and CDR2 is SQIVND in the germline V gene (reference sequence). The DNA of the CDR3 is TGTGCCAGTAGTATACAGGGGGCTTCCTCCTACGAGCAGTACTTC. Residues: CASSIQGASSYEQYF.

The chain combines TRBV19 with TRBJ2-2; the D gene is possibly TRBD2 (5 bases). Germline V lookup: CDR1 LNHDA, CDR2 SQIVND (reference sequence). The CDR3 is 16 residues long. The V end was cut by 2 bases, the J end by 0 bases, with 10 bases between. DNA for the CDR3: TGTGCCAGTAGTATACAACTAGGGACGAACACCGGGGAGCTGTTTTTT. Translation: CASSIQLGTNTGELFF.

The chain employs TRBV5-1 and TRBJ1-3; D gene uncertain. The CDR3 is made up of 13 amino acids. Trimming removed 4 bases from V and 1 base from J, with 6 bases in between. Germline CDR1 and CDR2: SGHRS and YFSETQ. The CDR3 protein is CASSEESGNTIYF. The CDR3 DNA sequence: TGCGCCAGCAGCGAGGAATCTGGAAACACCATATATTTT.

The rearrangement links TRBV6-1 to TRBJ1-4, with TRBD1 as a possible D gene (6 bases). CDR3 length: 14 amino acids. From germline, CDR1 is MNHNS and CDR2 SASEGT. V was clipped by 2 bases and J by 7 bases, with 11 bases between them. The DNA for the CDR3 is TGTGCCAGCAGTGAAAGGACAGAGGTTGAAAAACTGTTTTTT. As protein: CASSERTEVEKLFF.

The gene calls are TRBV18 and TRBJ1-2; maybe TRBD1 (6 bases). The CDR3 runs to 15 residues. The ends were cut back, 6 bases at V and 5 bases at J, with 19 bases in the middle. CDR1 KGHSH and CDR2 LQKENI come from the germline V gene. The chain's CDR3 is CASSPGTSTGYGYTF. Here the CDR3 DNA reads TGTGCCAGCTCTCCTGGGACATCTACAGGGTATGGCTACACCTTC.

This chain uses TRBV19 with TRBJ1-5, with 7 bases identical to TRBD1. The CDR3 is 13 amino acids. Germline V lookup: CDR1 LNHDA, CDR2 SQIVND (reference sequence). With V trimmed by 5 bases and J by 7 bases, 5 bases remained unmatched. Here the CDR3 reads CASSSQGDQPQHF. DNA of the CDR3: TGTGCCAGTAGTTCCCAGGGGGACCAGCCCCAGCATTTT.

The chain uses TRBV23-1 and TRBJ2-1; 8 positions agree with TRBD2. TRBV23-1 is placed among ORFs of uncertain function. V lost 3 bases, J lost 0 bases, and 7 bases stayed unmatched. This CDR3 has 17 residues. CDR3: CASSHPQRGSSYNEQFF. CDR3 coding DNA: TGCGCCAGCAGTCATCCTCAGCGGGGGAGCTCCTACAATGAGCAGTTCTTC.

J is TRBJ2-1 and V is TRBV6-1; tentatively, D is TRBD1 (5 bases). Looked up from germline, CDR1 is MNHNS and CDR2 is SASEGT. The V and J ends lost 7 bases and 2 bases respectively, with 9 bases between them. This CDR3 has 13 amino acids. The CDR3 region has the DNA TGTGCCAGCACAGGACATCCCTACAATGAGCAGTTCTTC. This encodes CASTGHPYNEQFF.